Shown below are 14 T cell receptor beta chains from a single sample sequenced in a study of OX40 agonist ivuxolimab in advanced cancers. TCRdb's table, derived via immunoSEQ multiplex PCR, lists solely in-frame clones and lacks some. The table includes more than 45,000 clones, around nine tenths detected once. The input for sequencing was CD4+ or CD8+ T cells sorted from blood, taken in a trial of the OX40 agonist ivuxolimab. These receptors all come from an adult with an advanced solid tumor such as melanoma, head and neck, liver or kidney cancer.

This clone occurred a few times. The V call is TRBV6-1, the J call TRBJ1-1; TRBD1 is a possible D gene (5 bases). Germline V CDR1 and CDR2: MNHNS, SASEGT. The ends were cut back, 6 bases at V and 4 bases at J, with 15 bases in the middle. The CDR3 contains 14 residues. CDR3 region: CASSVITGTTEAFF. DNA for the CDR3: TGTGCCAGCAGCGTTATCACCGGGACCACTGAAGCTTTCTTT.

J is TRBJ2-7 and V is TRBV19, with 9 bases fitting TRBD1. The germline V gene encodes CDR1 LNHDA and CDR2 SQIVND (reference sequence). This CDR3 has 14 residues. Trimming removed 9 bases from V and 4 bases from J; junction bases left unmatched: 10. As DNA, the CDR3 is TGTGCCAGCAGCGGGACAGGGAGGTTGTACGAGCAGTACTTC. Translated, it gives CASSGTGRLYEQYF.

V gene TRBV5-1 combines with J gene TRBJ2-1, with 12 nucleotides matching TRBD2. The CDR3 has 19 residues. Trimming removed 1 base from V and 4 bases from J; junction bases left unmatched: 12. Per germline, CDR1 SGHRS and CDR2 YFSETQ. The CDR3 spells CASSLHGTAGLAGYNEQFF. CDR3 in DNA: TGCGCCAGCAGCTTGCACGGGACAGCGGGACTAGCGGGTTACAATGAGCAGTTCTTC. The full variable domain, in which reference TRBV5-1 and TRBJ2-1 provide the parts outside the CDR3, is KAGVTQTPRYLIKTRGQQVTLSCSPISGHRSVSWYQQTPGQGLQFLFEYFSETQRNKGNFPGRFSGRQFSNSRSEMNVSTLELGDSALYLCASSLHGTAGLAGYNEQFFGPGTRLTVL.

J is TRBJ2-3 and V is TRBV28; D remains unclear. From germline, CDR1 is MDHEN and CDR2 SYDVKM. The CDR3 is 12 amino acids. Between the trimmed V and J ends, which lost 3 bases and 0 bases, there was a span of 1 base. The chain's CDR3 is CASSFSTDTQYF. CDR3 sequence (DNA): TGTGCCAGCAGTTTCAGCACAGATACGCAGTATTTT.

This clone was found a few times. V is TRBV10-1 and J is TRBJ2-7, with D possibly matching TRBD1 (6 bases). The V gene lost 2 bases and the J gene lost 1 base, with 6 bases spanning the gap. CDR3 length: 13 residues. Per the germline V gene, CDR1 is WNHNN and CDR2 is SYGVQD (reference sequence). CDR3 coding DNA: TGCGCCAGCAGTGAGACAGGGTCCTACGAGCAGTACTTC. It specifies CASSETGSYEQYF.

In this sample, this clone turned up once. The CDR3: CASSLAGGAGDGNEQFF. The CDR3 nucleotides are TGTGCCAGCAGCTTAGCGGGGGGAGCGGGAGATGGCAATGAGCAGTTCTTC. The chain recombines TRBV7-2 with TRBJ2-1; 8 bases line up with TRBD2. Trimming took 0 bases from V and 6 from J; bases not matched to a gene: 10. CDR1 and CDR2 from the germline V gene are SGHTA and FQGNSA. The CDR3 has 17 residues.

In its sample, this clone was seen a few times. CDR3 sequence: CASSQQNTEAFF. The DNA for the CDR3 is TGTGCCAGCAGCCAACAGAACACTGAAGCTTTCTTT. The V gene is TRBV14, the J gene TRBJ1-1; D is undetermined. This CDR3 spans 12 amino acids. V dropped 2 bases and J dropped 1 base, with 2 bases sitting between them. Per the germline V gene, CDR1 is SGHDN and CDR2 is FVKESK.

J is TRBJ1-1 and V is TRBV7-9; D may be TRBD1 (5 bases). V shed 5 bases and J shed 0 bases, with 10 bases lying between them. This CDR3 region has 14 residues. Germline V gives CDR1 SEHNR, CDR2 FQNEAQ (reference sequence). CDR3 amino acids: CASSLLTVNTEAFF. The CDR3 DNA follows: TGTGCCAGCAGCCTACTGACAGTGAACACTGAAGCTTTCTTT.

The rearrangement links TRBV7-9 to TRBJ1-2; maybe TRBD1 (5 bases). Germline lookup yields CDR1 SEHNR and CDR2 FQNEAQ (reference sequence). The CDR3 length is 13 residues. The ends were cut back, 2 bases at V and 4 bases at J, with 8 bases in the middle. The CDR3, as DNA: TGTGCCAGCAGCTTATCCCAGGGCTATGGCTACACCTTC. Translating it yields CASSLSQGYGYTF.

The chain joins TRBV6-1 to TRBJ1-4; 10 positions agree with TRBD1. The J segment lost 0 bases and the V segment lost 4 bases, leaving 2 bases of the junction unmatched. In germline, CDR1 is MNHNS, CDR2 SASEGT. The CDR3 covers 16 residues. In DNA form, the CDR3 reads TGTGCCAGCAGTGTAGGACAGGGGGCAACTAATGAAAAACTGTTTTTT. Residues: CASSVGQGATNEKLFF.

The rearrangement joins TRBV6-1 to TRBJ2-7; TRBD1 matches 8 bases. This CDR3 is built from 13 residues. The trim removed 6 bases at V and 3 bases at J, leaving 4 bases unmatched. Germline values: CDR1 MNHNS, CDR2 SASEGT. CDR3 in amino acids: CASRRQGSYEQYF. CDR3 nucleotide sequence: TGTGCCAGCAGGAGACAGGGGAGCTACGAGCAGTACTTC.

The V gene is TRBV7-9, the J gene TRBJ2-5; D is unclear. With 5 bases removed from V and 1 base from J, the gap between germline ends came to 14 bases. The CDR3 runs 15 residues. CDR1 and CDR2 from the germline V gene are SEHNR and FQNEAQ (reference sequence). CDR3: CASSAIGPIQETQYF. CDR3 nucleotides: TGTGCCAGCAGCGCAATTGGCCCCATCCAAGAGACCCAGTACTTC.

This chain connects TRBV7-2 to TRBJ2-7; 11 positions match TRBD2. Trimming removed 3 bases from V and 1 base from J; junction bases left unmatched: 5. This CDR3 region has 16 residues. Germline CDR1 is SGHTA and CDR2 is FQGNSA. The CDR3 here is CASSFSGTSGSYEQYF. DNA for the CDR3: TGTGCCAGCAGCTTCTCCGGGACTAGCGGTTCCTACGAGCAGTACTTC.

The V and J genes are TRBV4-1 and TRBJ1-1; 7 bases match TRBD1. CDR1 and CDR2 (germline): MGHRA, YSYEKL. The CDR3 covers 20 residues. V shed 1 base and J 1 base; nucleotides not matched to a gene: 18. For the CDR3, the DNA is TGCGCCAGCAGCCAAGTTCCTTCGGTAAACAGGGGAAAGGCGAACACTGAAGCTTTCTTT. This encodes CASSQVPSVNRGKANTEAFF.